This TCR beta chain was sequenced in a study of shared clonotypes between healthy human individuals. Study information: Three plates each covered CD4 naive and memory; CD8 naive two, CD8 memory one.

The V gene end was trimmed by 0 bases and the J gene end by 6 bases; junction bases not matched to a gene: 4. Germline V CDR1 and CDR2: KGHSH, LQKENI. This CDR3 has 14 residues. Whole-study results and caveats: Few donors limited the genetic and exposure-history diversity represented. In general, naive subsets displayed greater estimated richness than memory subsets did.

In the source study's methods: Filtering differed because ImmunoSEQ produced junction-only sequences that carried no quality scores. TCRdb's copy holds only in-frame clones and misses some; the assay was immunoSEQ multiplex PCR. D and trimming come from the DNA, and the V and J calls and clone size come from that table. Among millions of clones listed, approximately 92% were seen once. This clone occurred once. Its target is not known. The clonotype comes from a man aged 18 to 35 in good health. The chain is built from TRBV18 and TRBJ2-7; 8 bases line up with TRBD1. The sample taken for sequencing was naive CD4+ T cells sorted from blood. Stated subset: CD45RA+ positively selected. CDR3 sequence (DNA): TGTGCCAGCTCACCACCTATAACAGGGGGCGAGCAGTACTTC. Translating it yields CASSPPITGGEQYF.